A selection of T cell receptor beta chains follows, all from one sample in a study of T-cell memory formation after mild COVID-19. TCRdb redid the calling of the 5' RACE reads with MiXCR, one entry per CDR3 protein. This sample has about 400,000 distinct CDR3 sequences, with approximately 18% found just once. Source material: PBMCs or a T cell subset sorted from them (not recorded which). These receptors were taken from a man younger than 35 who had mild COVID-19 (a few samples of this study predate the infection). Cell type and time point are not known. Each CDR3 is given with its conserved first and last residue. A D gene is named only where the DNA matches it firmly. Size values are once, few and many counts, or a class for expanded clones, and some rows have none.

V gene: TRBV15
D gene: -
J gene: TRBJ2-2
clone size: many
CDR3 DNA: TGTGCCACCAGCAGAGATTTGGGGGGCGGGGAGCTGTTTTTT
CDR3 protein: CATSRDLGGGELFF

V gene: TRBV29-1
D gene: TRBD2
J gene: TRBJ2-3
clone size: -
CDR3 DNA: TGCAGCGCTGCCGGGACTAGCGGGGGCACAGATACGCAGTATTTT
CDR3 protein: CSAAGTSGGTDTQYF

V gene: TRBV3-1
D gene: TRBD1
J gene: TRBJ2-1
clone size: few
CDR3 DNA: TGTGCCAGCAGTCAGCAGGGGGTCAATGAGCAGTTCTTC
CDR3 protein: CASSQQGVNEQFF

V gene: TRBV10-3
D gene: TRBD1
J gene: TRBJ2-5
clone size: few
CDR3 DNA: TGTGCCATCAGTGGGGACAGGGGTCAGGAGACCCAGTACTTC
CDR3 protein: CAISGDRGQETQYF

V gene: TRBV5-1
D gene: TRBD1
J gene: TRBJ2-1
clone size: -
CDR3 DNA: TGCGCCAGCAGCTGGAGGACAGGGGGGGCTGAGCAGTTCTTC
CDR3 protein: CASSWRTGGAEQFF

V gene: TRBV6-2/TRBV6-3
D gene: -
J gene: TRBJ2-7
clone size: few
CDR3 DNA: TGTGCCAGCAGCAGACTGCCACCAGGCTACGAGCAGTACTTC
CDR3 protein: CASSRLPPGYEQYF

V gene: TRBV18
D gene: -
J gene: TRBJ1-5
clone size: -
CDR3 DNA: TGTGCCAGCTCGAGAGGGACGGGACAGCCCCAGCATTTT
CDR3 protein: CASSRGTGQPQHF

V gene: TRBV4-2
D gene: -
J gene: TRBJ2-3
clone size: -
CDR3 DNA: TGTGCCAGCAGCCAAGACTGGAGACAGGGCACAGATACGCAGTATTTT
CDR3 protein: CASSQDWRQGTDTQYF

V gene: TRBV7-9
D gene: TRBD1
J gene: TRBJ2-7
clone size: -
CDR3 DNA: TGTGCCAGCAGCCCCAATAAAGGACAGGGAGCCTACGAGCAGTACTTC
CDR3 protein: CASSPNKGQGAYEQYF

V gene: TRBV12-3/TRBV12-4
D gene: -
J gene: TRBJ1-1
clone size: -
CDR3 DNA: TGTGCCAGCAGCATCAAGGCTGAAGCTTTCTTT
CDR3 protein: CASSIKAEAFF

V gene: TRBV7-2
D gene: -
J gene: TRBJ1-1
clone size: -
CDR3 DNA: TGTGCCAGCAGTCGTGCACCGGGCGGTAACACTGAAGCTTTCTTT
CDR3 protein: CASSRAPGGNTEAFF

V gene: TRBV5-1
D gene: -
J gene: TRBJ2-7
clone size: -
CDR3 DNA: TGCGCCAGCAGCGGGGGGGCGGTCGGCGGCTTCTACGAGCAGTACTTC
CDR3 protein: CASSGGAVGGFYEQYF

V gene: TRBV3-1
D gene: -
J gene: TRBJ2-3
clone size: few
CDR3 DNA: TGTGCCAGCAGCCAAGACGTGGCTAGCCTACTTGCAGATACGCAGTATTTT
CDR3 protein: CASSQDVASLLADTQYF

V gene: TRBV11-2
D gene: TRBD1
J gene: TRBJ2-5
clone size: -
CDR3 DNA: TGTGCCAGCAGCTTTATAGACAGGGGAAGAGAGACCCAGTACTTC
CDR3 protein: CASSFIDRGRETQYF

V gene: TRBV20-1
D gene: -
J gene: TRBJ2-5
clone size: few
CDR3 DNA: TGCAGTGCCAGGACGGTACAAGAGACCCAGTACTTC
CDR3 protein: CSARTVQETQYF

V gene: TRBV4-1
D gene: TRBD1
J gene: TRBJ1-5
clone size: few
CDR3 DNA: TGCGCCAGCAGCCAAGATCCGGGACAGGGGACCAATCAGCCCCAGCATTTT
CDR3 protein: CASSQDPGQGTNQPQHF

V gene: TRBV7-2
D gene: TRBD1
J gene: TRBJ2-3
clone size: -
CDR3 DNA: TGTGCCAGCAGCTTAGGAGTGGGGGAGAGGGGGCGAATAGATACGCAGTATTTT
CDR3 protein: CASSLGVGERGRIDTQYF

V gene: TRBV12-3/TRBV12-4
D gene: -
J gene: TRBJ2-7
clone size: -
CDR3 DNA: TGTGCCAGCGTGGACGGGGAAGTGCTCCGGTCCTACGAGCAGTACTTC
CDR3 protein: CASVDGEVLRSYEQYF

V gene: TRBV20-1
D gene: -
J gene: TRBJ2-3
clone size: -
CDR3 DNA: TGCAGTGCTAGCCCCGGGAACACAGATACGCAGTATTTT
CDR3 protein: CSASPGNTDTQYF

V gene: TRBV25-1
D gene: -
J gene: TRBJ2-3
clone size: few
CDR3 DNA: TGTGCCAGCAGTGAATGGGGTAATACGCAGTATTTT
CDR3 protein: CASSEWGNTQYF

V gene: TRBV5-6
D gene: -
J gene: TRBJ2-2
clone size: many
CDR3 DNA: TGTGCCAGCAGCCCGGACAGTCGGAACACCGGGGAGCTGTTTTTT
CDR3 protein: CASSPDSRNTGELFF

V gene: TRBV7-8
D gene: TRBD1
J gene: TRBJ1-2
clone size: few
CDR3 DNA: TGTGCCAGCAGCCCGGACAGGGTTCACGGCTACACCTTC
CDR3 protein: CASSPDRVHGYTF

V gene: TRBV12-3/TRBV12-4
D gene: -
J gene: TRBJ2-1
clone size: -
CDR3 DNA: TGTGCCAGCAGTTTACCTCCGGGGAATGAGCAGTTCTTC
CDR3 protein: CASSLPPGNEQFF

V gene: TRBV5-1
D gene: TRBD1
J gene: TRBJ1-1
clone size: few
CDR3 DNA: TGCGCCAGCAGATTGGGGATTACGACAGGGCTTGACACTGAAGCTTTCTTT
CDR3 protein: CASRLGITTGLDTEAFF

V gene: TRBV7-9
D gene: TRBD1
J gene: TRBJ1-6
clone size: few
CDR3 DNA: TGTGCCAGCAGCTTAGTGGTAGGGGGCCTTACACCCCTCCACTTT
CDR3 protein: CASSLVVGGLTPLHF

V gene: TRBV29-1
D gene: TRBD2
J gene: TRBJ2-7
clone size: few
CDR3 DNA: TGCAGCGTTGGACTAGCGGGGGGCCACTACGAGCAGTACTTC
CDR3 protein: CSVGLAGGHYEQYF

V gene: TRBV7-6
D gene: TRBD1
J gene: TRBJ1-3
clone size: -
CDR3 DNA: TGTGCCAGCAGCCGCCCCAGGGGGCGGTTGGGAAACACCATATATTTT
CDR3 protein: CASSRPRGRLGNTIYF

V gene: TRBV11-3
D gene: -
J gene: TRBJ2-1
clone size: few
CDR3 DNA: TGTGCCAGCAGCTTAGCACCGCAAAGGGAGCAGTTCTTC
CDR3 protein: CASSLAPQREQFF

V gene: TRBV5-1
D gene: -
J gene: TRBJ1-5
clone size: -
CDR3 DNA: TGCGCCACACAGGGTCATAGCAATCAGCCCCAGCATTTT
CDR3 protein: CATQGHSNQPQHF

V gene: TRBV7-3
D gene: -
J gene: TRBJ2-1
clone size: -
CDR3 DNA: TGTGCCAGCAGCCCCAGGGGGGGACTAGGGAGGAATGAGCAGTTCTTC
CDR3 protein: CASSPRGGLGRNEQFF

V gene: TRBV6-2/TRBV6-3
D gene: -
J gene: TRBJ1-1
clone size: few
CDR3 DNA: TGTGCCAGCAGTTACGGGGGACTTAGCACTGAAGCTTTCTTT
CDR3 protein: CASSYGGLSTEAFF

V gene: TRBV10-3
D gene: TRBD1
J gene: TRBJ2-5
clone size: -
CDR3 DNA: TGTGCCATCAGTGGCCAAGGGGGCGAGGTAGAGACCCAGTACTTC
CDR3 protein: CAISGQGGEVETQYF

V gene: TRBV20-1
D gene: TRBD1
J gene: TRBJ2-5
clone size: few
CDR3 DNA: TGCAGTGCTACAGCAGGGGGCTGGGAGACCCAGTACTTC
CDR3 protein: CSATAGGWETQYF

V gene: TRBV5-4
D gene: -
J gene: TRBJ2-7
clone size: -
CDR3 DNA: TGTGCCAGCGCATCCGGTGTAGGGCCTCCCTACGAGCAGTACTTC
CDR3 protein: CASASGVGPPYEQYF

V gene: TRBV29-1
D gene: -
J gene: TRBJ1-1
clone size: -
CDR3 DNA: TGCAGCGCAGCGGACAGTTGGACTGAAGCTTTCTTT
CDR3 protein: CSAADSWTEAFF

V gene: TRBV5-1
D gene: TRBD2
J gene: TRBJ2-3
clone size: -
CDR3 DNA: TGCGCCAGCAGCCGCTCCGGGACTAGCGGTGATACGCAGTATTTT
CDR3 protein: CASSRSGTSGDTQYF

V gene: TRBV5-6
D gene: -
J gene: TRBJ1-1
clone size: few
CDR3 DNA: TGTGCCAGCAGTCAGGCGTACCTTGGAGGGGCGACTGAAGCTTTCTTT
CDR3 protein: CASSQAYLGGATEAFF

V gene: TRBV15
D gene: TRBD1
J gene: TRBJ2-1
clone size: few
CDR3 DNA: TGTGCCACCAGCGGACAGGGGGCTCCAATTGGGCAGTTCTTC
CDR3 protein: CATSGQGAPIGQFF

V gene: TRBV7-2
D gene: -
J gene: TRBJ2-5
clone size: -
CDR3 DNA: TGTGCCAGCAGCCCCCCTGGAGTCCGACAAGAGACCCAGTACTTC
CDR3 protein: CASSPPGVRQETQYF

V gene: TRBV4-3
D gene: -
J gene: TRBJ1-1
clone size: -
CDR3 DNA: TGCGCCAGCAGCCAAGATCCCTCAGGGAACACTGAAGCTTTCTTT
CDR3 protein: CASSQDPSGNTEAFF

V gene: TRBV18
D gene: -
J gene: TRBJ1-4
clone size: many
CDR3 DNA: TGTGCCAGCTCCCAGGAGCAGACAGGACTGTTTTTT
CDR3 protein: CASSQEQTGLFF

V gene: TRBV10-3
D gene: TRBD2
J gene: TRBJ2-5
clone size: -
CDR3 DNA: TGTGCCATCAGTGAGTCGGGCGGGGGGGCCGGAGAGACCCAGTACTTC
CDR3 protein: CAISESGGGAGETQYF

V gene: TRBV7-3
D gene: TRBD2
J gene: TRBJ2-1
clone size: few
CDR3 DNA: TGTGCCAGCAGCCCCCGGGGAGCTAGCGGGGCCTACAATGAGCAGTTCTTC
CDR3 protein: CASSPRGASGAYNEQFF

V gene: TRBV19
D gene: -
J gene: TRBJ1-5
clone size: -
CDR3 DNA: TGTGCCTCCCATGTAGGGGGATATAGCAATCAGCCCCAGCATTTT
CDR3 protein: CASHVGGYSNQPQHF

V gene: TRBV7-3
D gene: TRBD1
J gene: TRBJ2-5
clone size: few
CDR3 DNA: TGTGCCAGCAGCCGCGACAGGGCCTCCCAAGAGACCCAGTACTTC
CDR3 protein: CASSRDRASQETQYF

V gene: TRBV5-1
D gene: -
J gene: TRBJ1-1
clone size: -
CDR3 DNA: TGCGCCAGCAGCTACAGGCTGGGTGACACTGAAGCTTTCTTT
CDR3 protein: CASSYRLGDTEAFF

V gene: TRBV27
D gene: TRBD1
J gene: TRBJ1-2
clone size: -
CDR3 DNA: TGTGCCAGCAGCGAATACAGGGGGGGTAGAGGCTACACCTTC
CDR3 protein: CASSEYRGGRGYTF

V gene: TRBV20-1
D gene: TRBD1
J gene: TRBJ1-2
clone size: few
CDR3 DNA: TGCAGTGCTAGAGGCCGGCAGGGGGTAGCTAACTATGGCTACACCTTC
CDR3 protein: CSARGRQGVANYGYTF

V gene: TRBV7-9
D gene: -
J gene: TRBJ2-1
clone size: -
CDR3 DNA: TGTGCCAGCAGCTCCACCCGCCAGGGAAACGAGCAGTTCTTC
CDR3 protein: CASSSTRQGNEQFF

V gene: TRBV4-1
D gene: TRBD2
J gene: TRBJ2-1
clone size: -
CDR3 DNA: TGCGCCAGCAGCCAAGATCCGGGGGGATGGGAGCAGTTCTTC
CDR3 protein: CASSQDPGGWEQFF

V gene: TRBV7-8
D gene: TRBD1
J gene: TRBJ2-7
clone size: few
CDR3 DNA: TGTGCCAGCAGCTTCCCCGGGACAGGGAGAAACGAGCAGTACTTC
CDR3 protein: CASSFPGTGRNEQYF